This T cell receptor beta chain derives from a study of cytomegalovirus exposure and HLA in healthy donors. Study observations and caveats: Later analysis showed most CMV-associated TCR beta chains appearing HLA-restricted.

V was pared by 10 bases and J by 8 bases, with 10 bases of the junction left unmatched. Germline CDR1 reads ENHRY; CDR2 reads SYGVKD. The CDR3 consists of 15 residues. Regarding this clone: The antigen remains unidentified.

The PCR had 60 Vbeta and 13 Jbeta primers. Assay: immunoSEQ multiplex PCR; the TCRdb copy retains only in-frame clones and omits some. The profile covers about 170,000 clones, with approximately 88% appearing a single time and more than 0.35% taken by the ten largest. The TCR was taken from a boy younger than 10 in good health and CMV-seronegative. The chain has TRBV10-3 and TRBJ2-1; TRBD2 matches at 14 bases. The sequenced sample was PBMCs. In DNA form, the CDR3 reads TGTGCCACCCTAGAGACTAGCGGGAGGGTAGATGAGCAGTTCTTC. Amino acid sequence: CATLETSGRVDEQFF.